This T cell receptor beta chain derives from a study of radiotherapy plus CTLA-4 blockade in lung cancer. Measured with immunoSEQ multiplex PCR; TCRdb has only the in-frame clones, and not every one. This sample has roughly 58,000 clones, with just under 85% found just once. In germline, CDR1 is MNHNS, CDR2 SASEGT. J was trimmed by 7 bases and V by 4 bases; bases with no gene match: 6. The CDR3 has 14 amino acids. The TCR comes from a human donor with non-small cell lung cancer whose response to radiotherapy plus ipilimumab could not be evaluated. The chain uses TRBV6-1 and TRBJ1-2, with TRBD1 matching over 10 bases. The input for sequencing was peripheral blood, taken from a patient treated with radiotherapy plus ipilimumab. CDR3 DNA sequence: TGTGCCAGCAGTGGGCCGACAGGGGGCCTTGGCTACACCTTC. Its translation: CASSGPTGGLGYTF.